This entry lists 7 T cell receptor beta chains sequenced from one sample in a study of shared clonotypes between healthy human individuals. Using immunoSEQ multiplex PCR, the repertoire was profiled, and TCRdb retains in-frame clones only, with some absent. The sample has some 2.1 million clones, about 93% seen once. CD45RO-negative CD8 cells positively selected for CCR7 made up the naive population, which excluded terminally differentiated effector memory CD45RA+ cells. The sequencing input was naive CD8+ T cells from PBMCs. Receptors were obtained from a man between 18 and 35 years old in good health. Some clones in this sample may be carry-over from other donors' samples.

The V and J genes are TRBV7-6 and TRBJ2-1; TRBD2 matches 12 bases. The V and J ends lost 5 bases and 7 bases, in that order; junction bases with no gene match: 6. Germline lookup yields CDR1 SGHVS and CDR2 FNYEAQ. This CDR3 is 15 amino acids long. CDR3 region: CASSTLAGGLNEQFF. DNA of the CDR3: TGTGCCAGCAGCACCCTAGCGGGAGGGCTTAATGAGCAGTTCTTC.

The gene calls are TRBV28 and TRBJ2-1; no clear D. The germline V gene has CDR1 MDHEN and CDR2 SYDVKM. The CDR3 extends over 13 amino acids. The ends were cut back, 6 bases at V and 3 bases at J, with 9 bases in the middle. DNA for the CDR3: TGTGCCAGCAGCCAAAGGGACTACAATGAGCAGTTCTTC. It encodes CASSQRDYNEQFF. The full variable domain, rest sourced from reference TRBV28 and TRBJ2-1, is DVKVTQSSRYLVKRTGEKVFLECVQDMDHENMFWYRQDPGLGLRLIYFSYDVKMKEKGDIPEGYSVSREKKERFSLILESASTNQTSMYLCASSQRDYNEQFFGPGTRLTVL.

The chain links TRBV2 to TRBJ2-7; 7 bases fit TRBD1. The CDR3 extends over 16 amino acids. The V and J ends lost 6 bases and 2 bases, in that order; junction bases with no gene match: 13. Germline values: CDR1 SNHLY, CDR2 FYNNEI. This CDR3 is CASSNGWTGSAYEQYF. CDR3 DNA sequence: TGTGCCAGCAGCAACGGATGGACAGGCTCAGCCTACGAGCAGTACTTC.

This sequence joins TRBV27 and TRBJ2-7; 8 nucleotides line up with TRBD2. The CDR3 runs to 14 residues. CDR1 and CDR2 (germline): MNHEY, SMNVEV (reference sequence). V gave up 0 bases and J gave up 7 bases; unmatched junction bases: 5. CDR3 sequence: CASSLSGRAEEQYF. The CDR3 DNA follows: TGTGCCAGCAGTTTATCCGGGAGGGCCGAAGAGCAGTACTTC.

A note on this clone: This sample also contains other DNA sequences that code for the same CDR3. The J gene is TRBJ1-2, the V gene TRBV27, with 9 bases aligning to TRBD1. From germline, CDR1 is MNHEY and CDR2 SMNVEV (reference sequence). The CDR3 has 14 residues. With 2 bases clipped from V and 4 bases from J, the junction kept 2 bases outside the gene matches. The CDR3 here is CASSLQGQGYGYTF. As DNA, the CDR3 is TGTGCCAGCAGTTTACAGGGACAGGGCTATGGCTACACCTTC.

Points on this clone: The same CDR3 is also encoded by other DNA sequences in this sample. The gene calls are TRBV11-2 and TRBJ2-2; D gene unclear. Germline V CDR1 and CDR2: SGHAT, FQNNGV. The CDR3 runs to 13 residues. V shed 0 bases and J shed 7 bases, with 6 bases lying between them. This CDR3 reads CASSLDLGGELFF. In DNA, the CDR3 is TGTGCCAGCAGCTTAGATCTGGGCGGGGAGCTGTTTTTT.

V is TRBV27 and J is TRBJ2-5, with unresolved D. Trimming stripped 5 bases from V and 5 bases from J, with 15 bases between. CDR1 and CDR2 (germline): MNHEY, SMNVEV (reference sequence). The CDR3 is 14 amino acids. DNA for the CDR3: TGTGCCAGCAGTCGGAAAAGGATTGGGGAGACCCAGTACTTC. It is translated as CASSRKRIGETQYF.